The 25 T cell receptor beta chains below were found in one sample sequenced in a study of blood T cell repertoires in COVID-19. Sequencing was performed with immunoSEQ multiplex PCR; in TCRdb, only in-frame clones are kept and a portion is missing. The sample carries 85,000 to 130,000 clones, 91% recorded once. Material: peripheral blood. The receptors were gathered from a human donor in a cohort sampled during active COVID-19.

The CDR3 here is CASSSTGSAQGYNEQFF. Here the CDR3 DNA reads TGTGCCAGCAGCTCGACGGGTAGCGCCCAGGGGTACAATGAGCAGTTCTTC. This chain joins TRBV7-8 and TRBJ2-1; D is possibly TRBD1 (6 bases). Germline V gives CDR1 SGHVS, CDR2 FQNEAQ. V lost 4 bases to trimming and J lost 4 bases, with 20 bases between them. The CDR3 runs 17 residues. Filled out from reference TRBV7-8 and TRBJ2-1, the complete variable domain reads GAGVSQSPRYKVAKRGQDVALRCDPISGHVSLFWYQQALGQGPEFLTYFQNEAQLDKSGLPSDRFFAERPEGSVSTLKIQRTQQEDSAVYLCASSSTGSAQGYNEQFFGPGTRLTVL.

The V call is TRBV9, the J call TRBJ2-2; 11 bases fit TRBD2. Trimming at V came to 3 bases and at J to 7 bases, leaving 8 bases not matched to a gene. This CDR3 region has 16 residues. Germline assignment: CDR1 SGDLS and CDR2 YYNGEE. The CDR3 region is CASSEIAGGLDGELFF. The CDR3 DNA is TGTGCCAGCAGCGAAATAGCGGGGGGGCTTGACGGGGAGCTGTTTTTT.

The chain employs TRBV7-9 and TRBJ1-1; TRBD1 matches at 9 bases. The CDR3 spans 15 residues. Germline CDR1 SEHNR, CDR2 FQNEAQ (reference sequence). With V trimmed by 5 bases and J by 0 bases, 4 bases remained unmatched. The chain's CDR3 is CASSDGQGLNTEAFF. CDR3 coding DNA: TGTGCCAGCAGCGATGGACAGGGGTTGAACACTGAAGCTTTCTTT.

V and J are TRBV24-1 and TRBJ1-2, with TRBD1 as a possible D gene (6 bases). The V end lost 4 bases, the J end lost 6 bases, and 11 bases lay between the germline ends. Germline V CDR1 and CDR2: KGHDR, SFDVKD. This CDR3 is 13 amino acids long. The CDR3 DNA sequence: TGTGCCACCAGTGAACGGCGACAGGATGGCTACACCTTC. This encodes CATSERRQDGYTF.

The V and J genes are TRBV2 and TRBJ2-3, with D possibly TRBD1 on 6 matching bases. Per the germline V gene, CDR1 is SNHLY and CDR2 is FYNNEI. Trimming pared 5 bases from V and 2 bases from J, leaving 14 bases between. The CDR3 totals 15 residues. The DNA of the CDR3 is TGTGCCAGCAGTCCCGGGACAAGAAACACAGATACGCAGTATTTT. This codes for CASSPGTRNTDTQYF.

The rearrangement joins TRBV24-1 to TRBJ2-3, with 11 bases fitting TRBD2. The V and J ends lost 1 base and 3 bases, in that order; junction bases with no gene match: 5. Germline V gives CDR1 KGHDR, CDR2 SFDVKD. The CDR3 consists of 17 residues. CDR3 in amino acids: CATSDFGSGRATDTQYF. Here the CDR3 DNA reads TGTGCCACCAGTGATTTCGGTAGCGGGAGGGCAACAGATACGCAGTATTTT.

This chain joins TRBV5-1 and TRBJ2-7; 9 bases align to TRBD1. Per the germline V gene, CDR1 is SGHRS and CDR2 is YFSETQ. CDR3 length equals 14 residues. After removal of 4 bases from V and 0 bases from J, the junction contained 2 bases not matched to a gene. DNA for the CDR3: TGCGCCAGCAGCACGACAGGGGGCTCCTACGAGCAGTACTTC. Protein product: CASSTTGGSYEQYF. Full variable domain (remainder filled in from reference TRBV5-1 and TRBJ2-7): KAGVTQTPRYLIKTRGQQVTLSCSPISGHRSVSWYQQTPGQGLQFLFEYFSETQRNKGNFPGRFSGRQFSNSRSEMNVSTLELGDSALYLCASSTTGGSYEQYFGPGTRLTVT.

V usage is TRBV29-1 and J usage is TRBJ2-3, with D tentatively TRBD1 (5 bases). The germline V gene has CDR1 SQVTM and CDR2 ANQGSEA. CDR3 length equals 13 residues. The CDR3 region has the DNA TGCAGTGGATTCGACAGTAGCACAGATACGCAGTATTTT. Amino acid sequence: CSGFDSSTDTQYF.

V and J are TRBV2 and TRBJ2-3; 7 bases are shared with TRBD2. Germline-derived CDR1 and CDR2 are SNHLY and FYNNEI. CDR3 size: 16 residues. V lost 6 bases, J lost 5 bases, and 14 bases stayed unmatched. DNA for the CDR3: TGTGCCAGCAGACAGACTCGCGGGGGTGGGGGAGATACGCAGTATTTT. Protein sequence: CASRQTRGGGGDTQYF.

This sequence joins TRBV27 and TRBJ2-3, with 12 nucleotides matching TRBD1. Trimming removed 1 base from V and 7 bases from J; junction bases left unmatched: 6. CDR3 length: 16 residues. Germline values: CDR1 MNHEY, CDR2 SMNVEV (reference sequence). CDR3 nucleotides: TGTGCCAGCAGTTTATTGGGGACAGGGGGCATAAATACGCAGTATTTT. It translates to CASSLLGTGGINTQYF.

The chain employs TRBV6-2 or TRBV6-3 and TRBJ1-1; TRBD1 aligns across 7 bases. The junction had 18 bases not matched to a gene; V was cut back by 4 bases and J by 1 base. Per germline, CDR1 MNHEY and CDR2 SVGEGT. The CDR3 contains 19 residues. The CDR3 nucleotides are TGTGCCAGCAGTTTTCCGATCCGATCCCCGGGACAGAAGAACACTGAAGCTTTCTTT. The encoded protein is CASSFPIRSPGQKNTEAFF.

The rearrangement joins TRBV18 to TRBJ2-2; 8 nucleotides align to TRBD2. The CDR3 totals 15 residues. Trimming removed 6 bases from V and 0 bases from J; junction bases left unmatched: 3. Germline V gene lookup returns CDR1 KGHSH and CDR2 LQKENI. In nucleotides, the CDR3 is TGTGCCAGCTCTGTTAGCGGGGCGAACACCGGGGAGCTGTTTTTT. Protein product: CASSVSGANTGELFF.

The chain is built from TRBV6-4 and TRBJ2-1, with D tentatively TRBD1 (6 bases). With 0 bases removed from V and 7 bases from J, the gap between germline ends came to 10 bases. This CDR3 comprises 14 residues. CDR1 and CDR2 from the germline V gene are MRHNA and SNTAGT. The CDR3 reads CASSDSMRGNEQFF. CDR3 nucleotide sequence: TGTGCCAGCAGTGACTCGATGAGGGGGAATGAGCAGTTCTTC.

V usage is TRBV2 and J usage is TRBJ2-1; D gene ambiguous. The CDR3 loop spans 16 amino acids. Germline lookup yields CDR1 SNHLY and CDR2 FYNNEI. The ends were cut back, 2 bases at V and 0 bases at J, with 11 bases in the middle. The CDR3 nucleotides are TGTGCCAGCAGTGAACGAGGTCTAAGCTCCTACAATGAGCAGTTCTTC. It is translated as CASSERGLSSYNEQFF.

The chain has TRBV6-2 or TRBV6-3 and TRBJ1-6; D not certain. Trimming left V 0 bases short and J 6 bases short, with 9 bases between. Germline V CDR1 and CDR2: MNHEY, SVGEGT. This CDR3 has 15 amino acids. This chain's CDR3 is CASSYSRLTNSPLHF. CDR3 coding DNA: TGTGCCAGCAGTTACTCGAGGCTAACTAATTCACCCCTCCACTTT.

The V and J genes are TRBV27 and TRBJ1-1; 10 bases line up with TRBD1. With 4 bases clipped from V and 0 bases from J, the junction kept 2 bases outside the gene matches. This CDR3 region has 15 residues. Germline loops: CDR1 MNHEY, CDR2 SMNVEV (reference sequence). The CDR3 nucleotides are TGTGCCAGCAGTTCGGGACAGGGGATGAACACTGAAGCTTTCTTT. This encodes CASSSGQGMNTEAFF.

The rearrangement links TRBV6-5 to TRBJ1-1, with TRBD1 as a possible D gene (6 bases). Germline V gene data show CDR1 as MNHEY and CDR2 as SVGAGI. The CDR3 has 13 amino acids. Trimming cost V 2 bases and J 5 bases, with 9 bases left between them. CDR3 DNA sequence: TGTGCCAGCAGTTACGGGAGGGGGACTGAAGCTTTCTTT. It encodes CASSYGRGTEAFF.

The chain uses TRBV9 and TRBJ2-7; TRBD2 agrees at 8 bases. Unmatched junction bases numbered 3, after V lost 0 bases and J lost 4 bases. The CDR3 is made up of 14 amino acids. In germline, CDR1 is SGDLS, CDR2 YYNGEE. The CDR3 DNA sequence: TGTGCCAGCAGCGTAGCGGGAGGGCCATACGAGCAGTACTTC. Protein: CASSVAGGPYEQYF. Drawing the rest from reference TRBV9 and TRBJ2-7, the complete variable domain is DSGVTQTPKHLITATGQRVTLRCSPRSGDLSVYWYQQSLDQGLQFLIQYYNGEERAKGNILERFSAQQFPDLHSELNLSSLELGDSALYFCASSVAGGPYEQYFGPGTRLTVT.

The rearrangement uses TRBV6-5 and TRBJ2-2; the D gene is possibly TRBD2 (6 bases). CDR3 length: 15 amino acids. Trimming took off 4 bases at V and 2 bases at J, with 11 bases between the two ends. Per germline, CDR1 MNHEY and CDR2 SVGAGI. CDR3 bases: TGTGCCAGCAGTTTACGGGGGTTAAACACCGGGGAGCTGTTTTTT. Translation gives CASSLRGLNTGELFF.

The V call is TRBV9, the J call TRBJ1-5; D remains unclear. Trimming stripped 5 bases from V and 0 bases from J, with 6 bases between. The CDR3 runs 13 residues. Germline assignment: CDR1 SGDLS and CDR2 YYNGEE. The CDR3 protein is CASSADSNQPQHF. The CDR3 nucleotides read TGTGCCAGCAGTGCAGATAGCAATCAGCCCCAGCATTTT.

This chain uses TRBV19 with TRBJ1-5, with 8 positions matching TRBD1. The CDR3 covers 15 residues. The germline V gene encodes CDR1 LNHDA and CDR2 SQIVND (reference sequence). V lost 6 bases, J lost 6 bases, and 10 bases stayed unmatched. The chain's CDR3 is CASSARQGLSQPQHF. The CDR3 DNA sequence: TGTGCCAGTAGCGCTAGACAGGGGTTAAGTCAGCCCCAGCATTTT.

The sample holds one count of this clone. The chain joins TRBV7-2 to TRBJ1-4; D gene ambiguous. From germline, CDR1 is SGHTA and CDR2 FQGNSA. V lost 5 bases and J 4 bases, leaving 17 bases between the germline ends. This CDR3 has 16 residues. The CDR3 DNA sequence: TGTGCCAGCAGCGCCTACCTACAGTACTTTAATGAAAAACTGTTTTTT. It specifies CASSAYLQYFNEKLFF.

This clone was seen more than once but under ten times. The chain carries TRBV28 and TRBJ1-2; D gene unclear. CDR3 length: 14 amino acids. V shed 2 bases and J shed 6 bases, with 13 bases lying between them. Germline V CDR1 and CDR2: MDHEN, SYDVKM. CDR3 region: CASSLVQVVHGYTF. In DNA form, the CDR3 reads TGTGCCAGCAGTTTAGTCCAGGTTGTCCATGGCTACACCTTC.

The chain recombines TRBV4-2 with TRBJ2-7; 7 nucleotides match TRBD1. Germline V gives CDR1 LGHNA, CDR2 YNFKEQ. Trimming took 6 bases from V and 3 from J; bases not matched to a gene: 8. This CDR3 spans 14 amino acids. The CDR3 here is CASSQTGTDYEQYF. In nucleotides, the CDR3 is TGTGCCAGCAGTCAGACGGGGACAGACTACGAGCAGTACTTC.

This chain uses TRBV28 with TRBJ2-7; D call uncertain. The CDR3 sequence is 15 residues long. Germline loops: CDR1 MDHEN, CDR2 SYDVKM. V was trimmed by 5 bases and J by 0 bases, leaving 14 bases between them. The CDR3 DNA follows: TGTGCCAGCAGTAAAACTTTTCGGAGCTCCTACGAGCAGTACTTC. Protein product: CASSKTFRSSYEQYF.